This TCR beta chain was found in a study of blood T cell repertoires in COVID-19. Study-level background: Acute and convalescent COVID-19 samples came from the United States, Italy and Spain. PBMCs, B-cell-depleted T cells, or T cells were the source of the cDNA or gDNA that made up the material.

Under the authors' procedure: How many nucleated cells were present was estimated from reference gene primer amplification. Repertoires were generated with immunoSEQ multiplex PCR, while TCRdb's copy carries only in-frame clones and drops some. V, J and clone size reflect that table, while D and trimming were determined from the DNA. Altogether around 100,000 clones are present, approximately 89% being singletons, with the ten largest covering 0.85% to 1%. Germline loops: CDR1 LGHDT, CDR2 YNNKEL (reference sequence). CDR3 size: 14 residues. The V end lost 3 bases, the J end lost 5 bases, and 13 bases lay between the germline ends.

The source material was peripheral blood. The chain employs TRBV3-1 (or the pseudogene TRBV3-2) and TRBJ1-1, with D perhaps matching TRBD1 (6 bases). The source of this sequence is a man between 60 and 75 years old with acute or convalescent COVID-19. CDR3 sequence: CASSQYRGSTEAFF. DNA of the CDR3: TGTGCCAGCAGCCAGTATAGGGGGTCGACTGAAGCTTTCTTT.